One sample yielded the 23 T cell receptor beta chains listed below, sequenced in a study of blood T cell repertoires in COVID-19. The protocol was immunoSEQ multiplex PCR, while the TCRdb copy is restricted to in-frame clones and leaves out a portion. The sample contains around 300,000 clones, around 89% of which appear only once. Sequencing used peripheral blood. Receptor source: a woman aged 50 to 65 with active or convalescent COVID-19.

The genes are TRBV27 and TRBJ2-5; 10 bases are shared with TRBD2. The CDR3 contains 17 residues. Trimming removed 3 bases from V and 5 bases from J; junction bases left unmatched: 12. The germline gives CDR1 MNHEY, CDR2 SMNVEV (reference sequence). The CDR3 nucleotides read TGTGCCAGCAGTTTTCGGGCTAGCGGGGGCCGGATTGAGACCCAGTACTTC. It specifies CASSFRASGGRIETQYF.

Written as DNA, the CDR3 is TGTGCCAGCAGCTTGAGACAGCCACAGGACGAGCAGTACTTC. It yields the protein CASSLRQPQDEQYF. The V call is TRBV7-9, the J call TRBJ2-7; D is possibly TRBD1 (5 bases). The CDR3 sequence is 14 residues long. Germline CDR1 and CDR2: SEHNR and FQNEAQ (reference sequence). V gave up 3 bases and J gave up 5 bases, with 14 bases separating them. The variable domain in full, completed from reference TRBV7-9 and TRBJ2-7, reads DTGVSQNPRHKITKRGQNVTFRCDPISEHNRLYWYRQTLGQGPEFLTYFQNEAQLEKSRLLSDRFSAERPKGSFSTLEIQRTEQGDSAMYLCASSLRQPQDEQYFGPGTRLTVT.

V and J are TRBV7-9 and TRBJ1-4; no clear D gene. CDR3 size: 15 residues. The germline V gene encodes CDR1 SEHNR and CDR2 FQNEAQ (reference sequence). Trimming cost V 3 bases and J 4 bases, with 12 bases left between them. The CDR3 sequence is CASSFAARHNEKLFF. The CDR3, as DNA: TGTGCCAGCAGCTTCGCGGCCCGGCATAATGAAAAACTGTTTTTT.

CDR3 nucleotides: TGTGCCAGCAGTCCCCAGGATCTCTCCTACGAGCAGTACTTC. As protein: CASSPQDLSYEQYF. The genes are TRBV27 and TRBJ2-7; no firm D call. Germline assignment: CDR1 MNHEY and CDR2 SMNVEV (reference sequence). CDR3 length equals 14 residues. Trimming stripped 5 bases from V and 0 bases from J, with 11 bases between.

This clone turned up a few times. The V gene is TRBV27, the J gene TRBJ2-1; TRBD2 agrees at 9 bases. Per the germline V gene, CDR1 is MNHEY and CDR2 is SMNVEV (reference sequence). V gave up 2 bases and J gave up 0 bases; unmatched junction bases: 5. CDR3 size: 17 residues. In DNA, the CDR3 is TGTGCCAGCAGTTTAAGAATTAGCGGGAGCTCCTACAATGAGCAGTTCTTC. Its translation is CASSLRISGSSYNEQFF.

This clone has only one observation. The rearrangement joins TRBV5-6 to TRBJ1-2; 7 positions match TRBD1. The CDR3 covers 15 residues. The J segment lost 4 bases and the V segment lost 2 bases, leaving 8 bases of the junction unmatched. Germline assignment: CDR1 SGHDT and CDR2 YYEEEE. Here the CDR3 DNA reads TGTGCCAGCAGCTTTCCCCGGGACAGTATCTATGGCTACACCTTC. Protein sequence: CASSFPRDSIYGYTF.

The chain links TRBV9 to TRBJ2-5; D is unresolved. Germline lookup yields CDR1 SGDLS and CDR2 YYNGEE. This CDR3 region has 14 residues. V lost 0 bases to trimming and J lost 0 bases, with 6 bases between them. CDR3 region: CASSVGPHQETQYF. DNA for the CDR3: TGTGCCAGCAGCGTAGGGCCGCACCAAGAGACCCAGTACTTC.

This chain uses TRBV5-1 with TRBJ2-5, with 9 bases identical to TRBD1. Germline V gene sequence: CDR1 SGHRS, CDR2 YFSETQ. V dropped 0 bases and J dropped 7; count of bases not matched to a gene: 4. The CDR3 is made up of 14 amino acids. This CDR3 reads CASSLGQGQGTQYF. For the CDR3, the DNA is TGCGCCAGCAGCTTGGGACAGGGACAGGGGACCCAGTACTTC.

The rearrangement links TRBV4-3 to TRBJ2-1, with 11 bases lining up with TRBD2. This CDR3 has 22 residues. CDR1 is LGHNA, CDR2 YSLEER, per germline. V lost 2 bases and J lost 3; bases outside the gene matches: 21. For the CDR3, the DNA is TGCGCCAGCAGCCAAAGACTAGCGGGGTCCCCACTGCGCGGGACTATCTACAATGAGCAGTTCTTC. Protein: CASSQRLAGSPLRGTIYNEQFF.

The genes are TRBV4-1 and TRBJ1-2; 9 bases map to TRBD1. The CDR3 is 15 amino acids. Germline CDR1 MGHRA, CDR2 YSYEKL. The ends lost 1 base at V and 7 bases at J; junction bases unmatched: 7. The CDR3 protein is CASSQALTGGGGYTF. The CDR3 coding sequence is TGCGCCAGCAGCCAAGCCTTGACAGGGGGGGGTGGCTACACCTTC.

The V call is TRBV5-6, the J call TRBJ2-3; 13 nucleotides align to TRBD2. This CDR3 comprises 19 residues. V gave up 4 bases and J gave up 4 bases; unmatched junction bases: 15. Per germline, CDR1 SGHDT and CDR2 YYEEEE. For the CDR3, the DNA is TGTGCCAGCAGCCAACTGACTAGCGGGGGGAAAAAATTGGCAGATACGCAGTATTTT. Protein: CASSQLTSGGKKLADTQYF.

The rearrangement uses TRBV7-9 and TRBJ2-1, with 10 positions matching TRBD2. Trimming removed 2 bases from V and 1 base from J; junction bases left unmatched: 2. The CDR3 sequence is 16 residues long. Germline V gives CDR1 SEHNR, CDR2 FQNEAQ (reference sequence). The CDR3 region is CASSLSSGRSYNEQFF. The CDR3 DNA is TGTGCCAGCAGCTTAAGTAGCGGGAGGTCCTACAATGAGCAGTTCTTC.

The chain uses TRBV4-2 and TRBJ1-1; 9 nucleotides agree with TRBD1. Germline CDR1 LGHNA, CDR2 YNFKEQ. The CDR3 length is 13 residues. V trimming: 0 bases; J trimming: 11 bases; junction bases outside the gene matches: 4. CDR3 protein: CASSQEEGTGAFF. CDR3 sequence (DNA): TGTGCCAGCAGCCAAGAGGAGGGGACAGGGGCTTTCTTT.

The gene calls are TRBV19 and TRBJ2-6, with 7 bases lining up with TRBD1. With 7 bases clipped from V and 0 bases from J, the junction kept 9 bases outside the gene matches. Germline assignment: CDR1 LNHDA and CDR2 SQIVND (reference sequence). The CDR3 is 17 residues long. The CDR3 nucleotides read TGTGCCAGTAACCCAAAGGGGGACAGCTCTGGGGCCAACGTCCTGACTTTC. Translated: CASNPKGDSSGANVLTF.

This chain uses TRBV4-2 with TRBJ2-5; 8 positions agree with TRBD1. Germline V gene sequence: CDR1 LGHNA, CDR2 YNFKEQ. Trimming cost V 4 bases and J 5 bases; bases outside gene matches: 3. CDR3 length equals 13 residues. CDR3 DNA: TGTGCCAGCAGCCTCGACAGGGGCGAGACCCAGTACTTC. Translation gives CASSLDRGETQYF.

The V and J genes are TRBV28 and TRBJ2-6; 7 positions agree with TRBD1. The ends lost 5 bases at V and 0 bases at J; junction bases unmatched: 13. CDR1 is MDHEN, CDR2 SYDVKM, per germline. The CDR3 runs 19 residues. In DNA, the CDR3 is TGTGCCAGCAGTCAAGGACCGGGACAGTCCCTCTCTGGGGCCAACGTCCTGACTTTC. Its translation: CASSQGPGQSLSGANVLTF.

The chain joins TRBV19 to TRBJ1-5, with D tentatively TRBD1 (5 bases). The CDR3 length is 13 residues. CDR1 LNHDA and CDR2 SQIVND come from the germline V gene (reference sequence). Between the trimmed V and J ends, which lost 7 bases and 0 bases, there was a span of 7 bases. The CDR3 spells CASTGFSNQPQHF. CDR3 nucleotides: TGTGCCAGTACAGGGTTTAGCAATCAGCCCCAGCATTTT.

This chain links TRBV29-1 with TRBJ1-1, with D maybe TRBD1 (6 bases). Between the trimmed V and J ends, which lost 5 bases and 1 base, there was a span of 14 bases. This CDR3 region has 14 residues. Germline CDR1 is SQVTM and CDR2 is ANQGSEA. The CDR3 is CSVSWGGRNTEAFF. CDR3 nucleotides: TGCAGCGTTAGCTGGGGGGGCAGGAACACTGAAGCTTTCTTT.

The gene calls are TRBV6-5 and TRBJ2-5; 10 positions agree with TRBD2. The germline V gene has CDR1 MNHEY and CDR2 SVGAGI. The CDR3 length is 13 residues. Trimming took 6 bases from V and 9 from J; bases not matched to a gene: 7. CDR3 in amino acids: CASRSGRGVAQYF. The CDR3 nucleotides are TGTGCCAGCAGGAGCGGGAGGGGAGTAGCCCAGTACTTC.

The chain employs TRBV11-3 and TRBJ2-1; 10 positions agree with TRBD1. The CDR3 is made up of 15 amino acids. Looked up from germline, CDR1 is SGHNT and CDR2 is YENEEA. With V trimmed by 4 bases and J by 7 bases, 7 bases remained unmatched. For the CDR3, the DNA is TGTGCCAGCAGCTCGCGACAGGGGGCAACGAATGAGCAGTTCTTC. Encoded protein: CASSSRQGATNEQFF.

The gene calls are TRBV3-1 (or the pseudogene TRBV3-2) and TRBJ2-3, with 10 nucleotides matching TRBD1. The junction had 8 bases not matched to a gene; V was cut back by 6 bases and J by 5 bases. Germline CDR1 reads LGHDT; CDR2 reads YNNKEL (reference sequence). The CDR3 is 15 amino acids. In DNA, the CDR3 is TGTGCCAGCAGTCCCGGGACAGGGGTAGAAGATACGCAGTATTTT. It specifies CASSPGTGVEDTQYF.

This clone was found a few times. This chain links TRBV11-3 with TRBJ1-1, with TRBD1 as a possible D gene (5 bases). The germline V gene encodes CDR1 SGHNT and CDR2 YENEEA. The ends were cut back, 2 bases at V and 1 base at J, with 11 bases in the middle. The CDR3 sequence is 15 residues long. The CDR3 protein is CASSLNSQGNTEAFF. CDR3 DNA sequence: TGTGCCAGCAGCTTAAATTCCCAGGGGAACACTGAAGCTTTCTTT.

This clone was seen just once. V gene TRBV7-9 combines with J gene TRBJ1-1, with D possibly matching TRBD1 (6 bases). Germline loops: CDR1 SEHNR, CDR2 FQNEAQ (reference sequence). There are 14 residues in the CDR3. The V gene lost 1 base and the J gene lost 7 bases, with 13 bases spanning the gap. The CDR3, as DNA: TGTGCCAGCAGCTTAGAGGACAGAAAACTTGAAGCTTTCTTT. Protein: CASSLEDRKLEAFF. Looking up the rest from reference TRBV7-9 and TRBJ1-1 gives the full variable domain: DTGVSQNPRHKITKRGQNVTFRCDPISEHNRLYWYRQTLGQGPEFLTYFQNEAQLEKSRLLSDRFSAERPKGSFSTLEIQRTEQGDSAMYLCASSLEDRKLEAFFGQGTRLTVV.